Presented here are 13 T cell receptor beta chains from one specimen sequenced in a study of CD8 T cells in Susac syndrome (dated by TCRdb to 2018 to 2020). Receptor libraries were prepared by the immunoSEQ multiplex PCR assay. RNA was extracted with the RNeasy kit and roughly 0.5 to 1 ug was reverse transcribed using random hexamers. TCRdb reran the public reads through fastp at Q25 and MiXCR, keeping productive beta chains. Rows matching on CDR3 protein sequence are summarized as one entry with the most common DNA and genes. The sample table holds around 180,000 distinct CDR3 sequences, of which 90% to 95% were seen once. Clones ranked in the top ten supply 0.15% to 0.2% of the sample. The sample taken for sequencing was CD8+ T cells from PBMCs. Receptor source: a human donor with multiple sclerosis.

Here the CDR3 reads CASRSEVLTDTQYF. The CDR3, as DNA: TGTGCCAGCAGGTCGGAGGTACTCACAGATACGCAGTATTTT. The gene calls are TRBV12-3 or TRBV12-4 and TRBJ2-3; possible D gene TRBD2, 5 bases. Trimming cost V 6 bases and J 2 bases, with 12 bases left between them. CDR3 size: 14 residues.

As DNA, the CDR3 is TGCAGTGCTAGAGATTTCTCTCTAGCGGGATACACCGGGGAGCTGTTTTTT. Translated: CSARDFSLAGYTGELFF. The chain employs TRBV20-1 and TRBJ2-2; the match to TRBD2 covers 9 bases. Germline values: CDR1 DFQATT, CDR2 SNEGSKA (reference sequence). J gave up 3 bases and V 0 bases, and 8 bases lay outside the gene matches. The CDR3 is made up of 17 amino acids.

The rearrangement links TRBV20-1 to TRBJ1-2; D remains ambiguous. V dropped 1 base and J dropped 0 bases, with 15 bases sitting between them. The CDR3 has 16 amino acids. CDR1 is DFQATT and CDR2 is SNEGSKA in the germline V gene (reference sequence). The CDR3 sequence is CSARGQRLTSNYGYTF. The DNA of the CDR3 is TGCAGTGCTAGAGGTCAGCGCCTAACATCTAACTATGGCTACACCTTC.

Concerning this clonotype itself: Here the CDR3 omits its conserved ending phenylalanine or tryptophan, so a read error is the likely source. The chain is built from TRBV29-1 and TRBJ2-7; tentative D call: TRBD2 (6 bases). The CDR3 sequence is 12 residues long. V was clipped by 3 bases and J by 0 bases, with 6 bases between them. CDR1 and CDR2 (germline): SQVTM, ANQGSEA. This CDR3 reads CSVEEGSYEQYS. Here the CDR3 DNA reads TGCAGCGTTGAGGAGGGCTCCTACGAGCAGTACTCC.

V is TRBV6-2 or TRBV6-3 and J is TRBJ2-1; TRBD1 aligns across 8 bases. The CDR3 is 17 amino acids. V dropped 0 bases and J dropped 10; count of bases not matched to a gene: 14. Germline V gene data show CDR1 as MNHEY and CDR2 as SVGEGT. The CDR3 spells CASSYSMGVRGQIEQFF. Written as DNA, the CDR3 is TGTGCCAGCAGTTACTCGATGGGAGTCAGGGGGCAAATCGAGCAGTTCTTC.

The chain joins TRBV29-1 to TRBJ2-2, with 8 bases aligning to TRBD2. Per the germline V gene, CDR1 is SQVTM and CDR2 is ANQGSEA. This CDR3 has 16 amino acids. After removal of 4 bases from V and 0 bases from J, the junction contained 7 bases not matched to a gene. CDR3 loop: CSVVLAGEANTGELFF. For the CDR3, the DNA is TGCAGCGTTGTTCTAGCGGGTGAAGCGAACACCGGGGAGCTGTTTTTT.

The chain couples TRBV6-5 to TRBJ2-2; D is perhaps TRBD1 (7 bases). V shed 8 bases and J shed 5 bases, with 12 bases lying between them. The germline CDR1 and CDR2 sequences are MNHEY and SVGAGI. This CDR3 has 13 amino acids. The CDR3 spells CASGGGETGELFF. CDR3 coding DNA: TGTGCCAGCGGAGGGGGCGAGACCGGGGAGCTGTTTTTT.

The gene calls are TRBV19 and TRBJ2-1, with 12 bases matching TRBD2. The CDR3 consists of 17 residues. Germline-derived CDR1 and CDR2 are LNHDA and SQIVND (reference sequence). Germline trimming cut 8 bases from V and 4 bases from J; bases unmatched to any gene: 12. Here the CDR3 reads CASPPGLAGIAYNEQFF. In DNA form, the CDR3 reads TGTGCCAGTCCCCCAGGACTAGCGGGAATTGCTTACAATGAGCAGTTCTTC.

The chain has TRBV11-2 and TRBJ2-7; TRBD1 matches 8 bases. This CDR3 region has 14 residues. Germline V CDR1 and CDR2: SGHAT, FQNNGV. V shed 2 bases and J 2 bases; nucleotides not matched to a gene: 2. The CDR3 sequence is CASSLPTGAYEQYF. The DNA of the CDR3 is TGTGCCAGCAGCTTACCGACAGGGGCCTACGAGCAGTACTTC.

In nucleotides, the CDR3 is TGTGCCAGCAGTCCCCGAGGGACAGGGTATCCGCAGTATTTT. Translated, it gives CASSPRGTGYPQYF. This rearrangement joins TRBV27 to TRBJ2-3; TRBD1 agrees at 9 bases. Trimming at V came to 5 bases and at J to 10 bases, leaving 10 bases not matched to a gene. The length of the CDR3 is 14 residues. Germline V lookup: CDR1 MNHEY, CDR2 SMNVEV (reference sequence).

V usage is TRBV6-6 and J usage is TRBJ2-1; the D gene could be TRBD1 or TRBD2 (5 bases each). V shed 4 bases and J shed 0 bases, with 10 bases lying between them. CDR1 is MNHNY, CDR2 SVGAGI, per germline (reference sequence). The CDR3 totals 15 residues. The CDR3, as DNA: TGTGCCAGCAGTTTAGAGGGGAGCTCCTACAATGAGCAGTTCTTC. Protein product: CASSLEGSSYNEQFF.

The V call is TRBV7-9, the J call TRBJ2-3; D unresolved. The V end lost 0 bases, the J end lost 4 bases, and 2 bases lay between the germline ends. The CDR3 covers 12 residues. The germline V gene encodes CDR1 SEHNR and CDR2 FQNEAQ (reference sequence). The CDR3 spells CASSLASDTQYF. CDR3 nucleotides: TGTGCCAGCAGCTTAGCCTCAGATACGCAGTATTTT.

This clonotype was detected once. The V call is TRBV29-1, the J call TRBJ2-5, with 8 bases matching TRBD1. Germline V gives CDR1 SQVTM, CDR2 ANQGSEA. This CDR3 has 14 amino acids. The trim removed 3 bases at V and 4 bases at J, leaving 7 bases unmatched. The CDR3 DNA sequence: TGCAGCGTTGAGGCAGGACAGGGTGGAGAGACCCAGTACTTC. This sequence encodes CSVEAGQGGETQYF. The full variable domain, in which reference TRBV29-1 and TRBJ2-5 provide the parts outside the CDR3, is SAVISQKPSRDICQRGTSLTIQCQVDSQVTMMFWYRQQPGQSLTLIATANQGSEATYESGFVIDKFPISRPNLTFSTLTVSNMSPEDSSIYLCSVEAGQGGETQYFGPGTRLLVL.